This section outlines one T cell receptor (beta chain) sequence together with its context. This sample was taken from a study of CD8 T cells in Susac syndrome. Multiple sclerosis controls were treatment-naive patients with stable or active relapsing-remitting disease. Reverse transcription used 0.5 to 1 ug RNA and random hexamers. One entry per CDR3 protein results from TCRdb running MiXCR on the immunoSEQ multiplex PCR reads. The repertoire consists of about 130,000 distinct CDR3 sequences, with approximately 89% occurring once and the leading ten covering about 0.23%. Material for sequencing was CD8+ T cells from PBMCs. The TCR sequence derives from a human donor with multiple sclerosis.

The CDR3 is CASSPPSGRAGEQYF. The CDR3 bases are TGTGCCAGCAGCCCACCCAGCGGGAGGGCCGGCGAGCAGTACTTC. This chain connects TRBV7-9 to TRBJ2-7; 10 bases are shared with TRBD2. This CDR3 is built from 15 residues. The trim removed 5 bases at V and 6 bases at J, leaving 10 bases unmatched. In germline, CDR1 is SEHNR, CDR2 FQNEAQ (reference sequence).